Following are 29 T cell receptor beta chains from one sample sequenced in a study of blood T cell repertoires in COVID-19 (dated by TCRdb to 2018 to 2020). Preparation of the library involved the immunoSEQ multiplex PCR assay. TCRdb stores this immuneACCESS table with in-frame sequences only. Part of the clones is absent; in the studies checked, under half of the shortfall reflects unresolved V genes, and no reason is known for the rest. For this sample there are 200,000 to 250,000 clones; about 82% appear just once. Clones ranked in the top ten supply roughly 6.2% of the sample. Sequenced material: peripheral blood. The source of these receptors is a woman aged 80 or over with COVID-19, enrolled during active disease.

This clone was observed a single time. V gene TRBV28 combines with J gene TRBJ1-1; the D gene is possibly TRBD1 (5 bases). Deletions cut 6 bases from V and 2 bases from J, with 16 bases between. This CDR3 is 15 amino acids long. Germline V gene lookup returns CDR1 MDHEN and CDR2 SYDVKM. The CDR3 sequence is CASRPMGGINTEAFF. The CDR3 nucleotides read TGTGCCAGCAGGCCGATGGGGGGAATAAACACTGAAGCTTTCTTT.

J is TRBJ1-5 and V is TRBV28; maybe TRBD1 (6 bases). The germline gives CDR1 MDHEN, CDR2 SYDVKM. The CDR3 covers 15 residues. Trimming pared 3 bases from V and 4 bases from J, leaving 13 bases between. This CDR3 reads CASSLYQGTNQPQHF. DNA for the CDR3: TGTGCCAGCAGTTTGTACCAGGGGACGAATCAGCCCCAGCATTTT.

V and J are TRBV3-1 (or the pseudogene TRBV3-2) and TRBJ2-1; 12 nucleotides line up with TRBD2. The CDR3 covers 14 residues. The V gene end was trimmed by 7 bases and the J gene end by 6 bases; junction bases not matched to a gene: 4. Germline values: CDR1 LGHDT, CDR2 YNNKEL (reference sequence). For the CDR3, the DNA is TGTGCCAGCAACCCTAGCGGGGGGGCCAATGAGCAGTTCTTC. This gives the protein CASNPSGGANEQFF.

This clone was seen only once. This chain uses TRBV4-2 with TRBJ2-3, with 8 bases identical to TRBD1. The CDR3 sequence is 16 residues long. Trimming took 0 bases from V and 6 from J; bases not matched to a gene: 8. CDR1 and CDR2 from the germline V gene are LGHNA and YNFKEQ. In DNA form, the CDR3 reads TGTGCCAGCAGCCAAGAGTGGGGACAGGTTGATGATACGCAGTATTTT. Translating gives CASSQEWGQVDDTQYF.

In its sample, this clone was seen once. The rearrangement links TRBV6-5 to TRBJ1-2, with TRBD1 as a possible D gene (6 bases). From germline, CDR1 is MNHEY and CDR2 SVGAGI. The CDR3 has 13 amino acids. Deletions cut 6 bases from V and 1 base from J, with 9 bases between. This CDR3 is CASRLDSNYGYTF. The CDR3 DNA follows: TGTGCCAGCAGGCTGGACAGTAACTATGGCTACACCTTC.

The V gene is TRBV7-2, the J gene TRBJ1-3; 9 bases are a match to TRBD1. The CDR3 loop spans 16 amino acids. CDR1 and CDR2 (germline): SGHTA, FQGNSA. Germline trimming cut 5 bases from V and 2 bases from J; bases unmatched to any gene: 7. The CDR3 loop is CASSAAGTGPGNTIYF. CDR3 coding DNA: TGTGCCAGCAGCGCCGCCGGGACAGGGCCTGGAAACACCATATATTTT. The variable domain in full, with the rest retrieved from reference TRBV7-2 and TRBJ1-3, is GAGVSQSPSNKVTEKGKDVELRCDPISGHTALYWYRQSLGQGLEFLIYFQGNSAPDKSGLPSDRFSAERTGGSVSTLTIQRTQQEDSAVYLCASSAAGTGPGNTIYFGEGSWLTVV.

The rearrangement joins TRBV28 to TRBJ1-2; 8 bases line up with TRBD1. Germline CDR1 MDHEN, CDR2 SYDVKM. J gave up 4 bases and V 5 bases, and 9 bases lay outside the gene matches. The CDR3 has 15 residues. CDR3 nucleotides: TGTGCCAGCAGTATCGGACAGGGTACATTCTATGGCTACACCTTC. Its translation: CASSIGQGTFYGYTF.

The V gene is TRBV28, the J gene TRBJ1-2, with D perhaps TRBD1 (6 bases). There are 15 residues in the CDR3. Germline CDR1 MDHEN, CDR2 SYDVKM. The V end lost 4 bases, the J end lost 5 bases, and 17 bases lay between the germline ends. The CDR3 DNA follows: TGTGCCAGCAGTTCAGGAACAGGGCCCGCTTATGGCTACACCTTC. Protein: CASSSGTGPAYGYTF.

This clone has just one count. In DNA form, the CDR3 reads TGTGCCAGCAGCCTTCATGAGGCCGCAGGGGCCAACGTCCTGACTTTC. Translating it yields CASSLHEAAGANVLTF. V usage is TRBV5-5 and J usage is TRBJ2-6; D is unclear. Trimming left V 4 bases short and J 4 bases short, with 15 bases between. The CDR3 extends over 16 amino acids. Germline values: CDR1 SGHKS, CDR2 YYEKEE (reference sequence).

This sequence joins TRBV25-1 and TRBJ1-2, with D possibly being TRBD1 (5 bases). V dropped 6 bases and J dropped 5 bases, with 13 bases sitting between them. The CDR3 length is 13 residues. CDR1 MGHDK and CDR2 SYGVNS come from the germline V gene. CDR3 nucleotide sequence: TGTGCCAGCAGCAGACAGCCTCTTTATGGCTACACCTTC. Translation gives CASSRQPLYGYTF.

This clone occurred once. Here the CDR3 reads CASSARQGGNTEAFF. The CDR3 DNA is TGTGCCAGCAGCGCCCGCCAGGGGGGGAACACTGAAGCTTTCTTT. The V and J genes are TRBV9 and TRBJ1-1; 7 bases match TRBD1. CDR3 length equals 15 residues. Germline V CDR1 and CDR2: SGDLS, YYNGEE. V trimming: 3 bases; J trimming: 1 base; junction bases outside the gene matches: 6.

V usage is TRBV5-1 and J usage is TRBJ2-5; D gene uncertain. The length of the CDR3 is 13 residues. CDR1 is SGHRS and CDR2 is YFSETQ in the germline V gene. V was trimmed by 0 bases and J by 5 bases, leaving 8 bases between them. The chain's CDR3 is CASSLDDAETQYF. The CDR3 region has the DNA TGCGCCAGCAGCTTGGACGATGCGGAGACCCAGTACTTC.

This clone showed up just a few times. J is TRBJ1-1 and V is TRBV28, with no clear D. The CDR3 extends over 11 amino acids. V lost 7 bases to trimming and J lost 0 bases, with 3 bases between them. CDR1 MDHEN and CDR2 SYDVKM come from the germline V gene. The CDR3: CASTVNTEAFF. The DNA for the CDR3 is TGTGCCAGCACCGTGAACACTGAAGCTTTCTTT.

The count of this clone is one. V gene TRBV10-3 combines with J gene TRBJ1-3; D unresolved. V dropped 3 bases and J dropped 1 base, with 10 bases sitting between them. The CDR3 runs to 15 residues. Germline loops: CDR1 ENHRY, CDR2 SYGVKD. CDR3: CAISDLVRSGNTIYF. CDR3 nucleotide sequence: TGTGCCATCAGTGACCTCGTTCGGTCTGGAAACACCATATATTTT.

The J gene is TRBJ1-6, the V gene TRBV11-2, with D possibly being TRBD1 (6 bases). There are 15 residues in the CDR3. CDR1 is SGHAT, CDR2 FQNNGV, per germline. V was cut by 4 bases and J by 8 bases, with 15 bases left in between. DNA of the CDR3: TGTGCCAGCAGCTCAGGGGTTACAGGGCATTCACCCCTCCACTTT. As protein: CASSSGVTGHSPLHF.

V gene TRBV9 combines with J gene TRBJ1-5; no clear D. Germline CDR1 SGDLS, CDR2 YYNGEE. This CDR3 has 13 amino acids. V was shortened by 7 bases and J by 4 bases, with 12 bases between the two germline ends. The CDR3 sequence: CASPRVLNQPQHF. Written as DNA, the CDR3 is TGTGCCAGCCCCCGGGTCCTAAATCAGCCCCAGCATTTT.

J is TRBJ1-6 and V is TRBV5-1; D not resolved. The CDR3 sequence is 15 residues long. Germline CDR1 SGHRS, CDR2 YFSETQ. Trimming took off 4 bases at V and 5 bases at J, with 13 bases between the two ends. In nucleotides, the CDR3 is TGCGCCAGCAGCCCCTGGTTATCGGATAATTCACCCCTCCACTTT. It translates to CASSPWLSDNSPLHF.

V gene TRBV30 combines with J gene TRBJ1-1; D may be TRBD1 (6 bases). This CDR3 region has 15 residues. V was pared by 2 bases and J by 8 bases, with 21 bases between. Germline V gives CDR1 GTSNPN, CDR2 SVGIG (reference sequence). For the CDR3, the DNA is TGTGCCTGGAGTCGCCCCGAATCGACAGGCTTAGAAGCTTTCTTT. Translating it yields CAWSRPESTGLEAFF. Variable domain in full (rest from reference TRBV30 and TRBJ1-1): SQTIHQWPATLVQPVGSPLSLECTVEGTSNPNLYWYRQAAGRGLQLLFYSVGIGQISSEVPQNLSASRPQDRQFILSSKKLLLSDSGFYLCAWSRPESTGLEAFFGQGTRLTVV.

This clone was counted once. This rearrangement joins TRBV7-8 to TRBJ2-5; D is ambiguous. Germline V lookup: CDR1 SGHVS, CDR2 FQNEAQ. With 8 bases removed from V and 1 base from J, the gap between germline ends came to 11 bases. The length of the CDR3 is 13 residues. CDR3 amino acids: CASGPSFQETQYF. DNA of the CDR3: TGTGCCAGCGGCCCAAGCTTCCAAGAGACCCAGTACTTC.

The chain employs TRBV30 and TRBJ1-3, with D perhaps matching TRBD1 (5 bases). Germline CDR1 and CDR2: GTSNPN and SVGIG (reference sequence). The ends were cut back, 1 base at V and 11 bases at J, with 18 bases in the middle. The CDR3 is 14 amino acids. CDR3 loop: CAWSGRDLFPSIYF. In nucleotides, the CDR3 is TGTGCCTGGAGTGGCCGGGACTTATTCCCCTCCATATATTTT.

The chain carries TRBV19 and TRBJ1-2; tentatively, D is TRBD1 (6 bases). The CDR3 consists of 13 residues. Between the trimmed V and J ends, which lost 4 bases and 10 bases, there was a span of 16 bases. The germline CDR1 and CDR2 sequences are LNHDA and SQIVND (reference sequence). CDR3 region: CASSKSGQHFYTF. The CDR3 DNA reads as TGTGCCAGTAGTAAATCCGGACAGCACTTCTACACCTTC. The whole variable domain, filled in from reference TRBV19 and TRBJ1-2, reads DGGITQSPKYLFRKEGQNVTLSCEQNLNHDAMYWYRQDPGQGLRLIYYSQIVNDFQKGDIAEGYSVSREKKESFPLTVTSAQKNPTAFYLCASSKSGQHFYTFGSGTRLTVV.

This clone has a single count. CDR3: CASSLGVSSGTDTQYF. The CDR3 DNA reads TGTGCCAGCAGCTTAGGGGTGTCTAGCGGCACAGATACGCAGTATTTT. This chain links TRBV7-9 with TRBJ2-3; the D gene is possibly TRBD2 (6 bases). Trimming took off 1 base at V and 1 base at J, with 12 bases between the two ends. The CDR3 totals 16 residues. Germline CDR1 and CDR2: SEHNR and FQNEAQ (reference sequence).

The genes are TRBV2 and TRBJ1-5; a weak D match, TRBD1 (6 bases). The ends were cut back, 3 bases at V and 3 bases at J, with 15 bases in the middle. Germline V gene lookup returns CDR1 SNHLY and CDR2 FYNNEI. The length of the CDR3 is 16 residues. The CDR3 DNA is TGTGCCAGCAGTGACCGCACAGGGTCGTTCAATCAGCCCCAGCATTTT. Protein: CASSDRTGSFNQPQHF.

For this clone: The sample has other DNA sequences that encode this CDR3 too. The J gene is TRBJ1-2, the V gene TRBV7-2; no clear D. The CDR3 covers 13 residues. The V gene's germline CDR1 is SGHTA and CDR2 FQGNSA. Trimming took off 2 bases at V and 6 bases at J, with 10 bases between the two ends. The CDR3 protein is CASSLWEGDGYTF. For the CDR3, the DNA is TGTGCCAGCAGCTTATGGGAGGGCGATGGCTACACCTTC.

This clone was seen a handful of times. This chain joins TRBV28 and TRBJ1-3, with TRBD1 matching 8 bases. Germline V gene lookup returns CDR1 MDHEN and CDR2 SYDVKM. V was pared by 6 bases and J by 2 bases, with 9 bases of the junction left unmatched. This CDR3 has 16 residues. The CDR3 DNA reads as TGTGCCAGCAGGCCCCAGGGGGCTAGGGCTGGAAACACCATATATTTT. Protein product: CASRPQGARAGNTIYF.

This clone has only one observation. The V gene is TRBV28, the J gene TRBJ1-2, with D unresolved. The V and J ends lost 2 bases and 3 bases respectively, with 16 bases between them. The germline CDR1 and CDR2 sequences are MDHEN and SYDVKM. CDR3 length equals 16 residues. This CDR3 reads CASSLVVGLLDYGYTF. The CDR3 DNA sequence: TGTGCCAGCAGTTTAGTCGTCGGACTGCTGGACTATGGCTACACCTTC.

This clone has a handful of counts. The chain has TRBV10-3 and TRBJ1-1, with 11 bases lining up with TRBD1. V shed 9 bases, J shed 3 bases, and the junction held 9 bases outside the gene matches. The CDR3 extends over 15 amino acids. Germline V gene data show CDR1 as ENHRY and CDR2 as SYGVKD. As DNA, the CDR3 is TGTGCCATTCAGGAGGACAGGGGGCTGTACACTGAAGCTTTCTTT. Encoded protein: CAIQEDRGLYTEAFF.

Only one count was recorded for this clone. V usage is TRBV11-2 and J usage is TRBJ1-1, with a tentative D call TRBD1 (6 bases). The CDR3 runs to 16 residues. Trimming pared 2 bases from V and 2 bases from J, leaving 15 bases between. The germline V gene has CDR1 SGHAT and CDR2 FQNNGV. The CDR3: CASSLTQGQINTEAFF. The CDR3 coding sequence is TGTGCCAGCAGCTTAACACAAGGACAGATTAACACTGAAGCTTTCTTT.

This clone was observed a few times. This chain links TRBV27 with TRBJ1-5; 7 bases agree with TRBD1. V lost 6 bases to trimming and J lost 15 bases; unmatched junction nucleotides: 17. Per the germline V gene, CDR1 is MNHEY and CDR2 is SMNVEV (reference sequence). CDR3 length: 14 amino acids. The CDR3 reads CASSLKTGSEFRHF. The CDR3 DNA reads TGTGCCAGCAGCCTAAAGACAGGGTCAGAGTTTAGGCATTTT.